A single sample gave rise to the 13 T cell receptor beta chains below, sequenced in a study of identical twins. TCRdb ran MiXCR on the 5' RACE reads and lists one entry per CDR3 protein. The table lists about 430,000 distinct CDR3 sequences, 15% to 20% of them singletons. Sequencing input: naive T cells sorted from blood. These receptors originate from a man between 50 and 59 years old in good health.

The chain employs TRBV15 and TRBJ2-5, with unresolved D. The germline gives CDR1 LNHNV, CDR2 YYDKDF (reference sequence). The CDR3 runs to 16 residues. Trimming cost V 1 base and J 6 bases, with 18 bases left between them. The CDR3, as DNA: TGTGCCACCAGCAGAGGGGCCCCAGCGCCACAAAAGACCCAGTACTTC. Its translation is CATSRGAPAPQKTQYF.

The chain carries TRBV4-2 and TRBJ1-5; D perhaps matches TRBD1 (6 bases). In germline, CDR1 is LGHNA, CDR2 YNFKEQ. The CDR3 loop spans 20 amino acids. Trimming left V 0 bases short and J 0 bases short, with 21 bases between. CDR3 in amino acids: CASSQDGGTGNPYSNQPQHF. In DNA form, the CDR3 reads TGTGCCAGCAGCCAAGACGGGGGCACAGGGAATCCATATAGCAATCAGCCCCAGCATTTT.

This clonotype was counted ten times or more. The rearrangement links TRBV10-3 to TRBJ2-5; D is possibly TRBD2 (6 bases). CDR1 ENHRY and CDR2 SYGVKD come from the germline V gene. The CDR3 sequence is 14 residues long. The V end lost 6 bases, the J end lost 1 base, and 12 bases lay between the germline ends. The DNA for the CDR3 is TGTGCCATCAGAACAGCCGGGAGCCAAGAGACCCAGTACTTC. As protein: CAIRTAGSQETQYF.

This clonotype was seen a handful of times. CDR3 protein: CASSSWTGVDNEQFF. For the CDR3, the DNA is TGTGCCAGCAGTTCCTGGACAGGGGTAGACAATGAGCAGTTCTTC. V usage is TRBV12-3 or TRBV12-4 and J usage is TRBJ2-1, with 9 positions matching TRBD1. The CDR3 has 15 amino acids. The junction had 6 bases not matched to a gene; V was cut back by 4 bases and J by 5 bases.

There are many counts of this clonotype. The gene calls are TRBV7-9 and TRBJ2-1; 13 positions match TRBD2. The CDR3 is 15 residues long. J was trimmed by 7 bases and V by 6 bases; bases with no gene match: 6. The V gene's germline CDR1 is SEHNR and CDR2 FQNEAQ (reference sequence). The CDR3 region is CASRAGTSGTNEQFF. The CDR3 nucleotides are TGTGCCAGCAGAGCCGGGACTAGCGGGACAAATGAGCAGTTCTTC.

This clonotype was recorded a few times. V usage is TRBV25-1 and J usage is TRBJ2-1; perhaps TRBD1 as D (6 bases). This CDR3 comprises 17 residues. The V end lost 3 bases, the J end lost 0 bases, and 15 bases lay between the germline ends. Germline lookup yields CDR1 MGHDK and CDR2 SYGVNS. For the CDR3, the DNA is TGTGCCAGCAGTGACGGTAGGGGACAACTCTCCTACAATGAGCAGTTCTTC. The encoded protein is CASSDGRGQLSYNEQFF.

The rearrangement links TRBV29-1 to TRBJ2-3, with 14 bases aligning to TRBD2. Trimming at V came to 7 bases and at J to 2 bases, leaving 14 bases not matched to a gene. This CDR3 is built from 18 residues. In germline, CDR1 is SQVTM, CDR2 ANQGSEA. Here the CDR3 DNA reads TGCAGCGCAACGGGACTAGCGGGAGCAAATATCATCACAGATACGCAGTATTTT. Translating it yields CSATGLAGANIITDTQYF.

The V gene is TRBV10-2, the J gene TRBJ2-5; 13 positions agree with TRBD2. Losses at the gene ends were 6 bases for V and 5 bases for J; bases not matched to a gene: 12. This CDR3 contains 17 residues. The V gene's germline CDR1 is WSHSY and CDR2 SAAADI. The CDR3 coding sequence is TGCGCCAGCAGCGTCCCGGGACTAGCGGGGAGTGGGGAGACCCAGTACTTC. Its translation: CASSVPGLAGSGETQYF.

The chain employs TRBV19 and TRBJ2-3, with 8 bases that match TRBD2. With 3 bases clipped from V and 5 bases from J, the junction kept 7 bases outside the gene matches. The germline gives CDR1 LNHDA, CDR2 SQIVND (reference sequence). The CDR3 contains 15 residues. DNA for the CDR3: TGTGCCAGTAGTATGACCAGCGGGAGTTTAGATACGCAGTATTTT. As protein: CASSMTSGSLDTQYF.

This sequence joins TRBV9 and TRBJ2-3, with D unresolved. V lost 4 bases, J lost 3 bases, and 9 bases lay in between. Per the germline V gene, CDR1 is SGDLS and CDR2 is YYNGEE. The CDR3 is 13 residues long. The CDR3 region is CASSPMGTDTQYF. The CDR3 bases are TGTGCCAGCAGCCCCATGGGGACAGATACGCAGTATTTT.

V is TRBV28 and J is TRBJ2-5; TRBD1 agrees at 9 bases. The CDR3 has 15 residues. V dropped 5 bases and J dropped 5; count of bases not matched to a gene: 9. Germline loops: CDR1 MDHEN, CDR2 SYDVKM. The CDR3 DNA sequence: TGTGCCAGCAGTCCCGGGGACAGGGATTGGGAGACCCAGTACTTC. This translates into CASSPGDRDWETQYF.

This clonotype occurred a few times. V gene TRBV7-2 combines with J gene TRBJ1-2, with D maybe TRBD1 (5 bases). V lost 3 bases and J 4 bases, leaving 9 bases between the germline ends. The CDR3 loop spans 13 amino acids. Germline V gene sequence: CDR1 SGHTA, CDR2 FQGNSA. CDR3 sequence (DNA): TGTGCCAGCAGCTTCGGGGCTGGCTATGGCTACACCTTC. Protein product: CASSFGAGYGYTF.

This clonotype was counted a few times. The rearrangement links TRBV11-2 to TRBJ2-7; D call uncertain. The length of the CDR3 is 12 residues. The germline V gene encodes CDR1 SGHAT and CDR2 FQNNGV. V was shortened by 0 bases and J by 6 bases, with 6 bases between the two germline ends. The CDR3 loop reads CASSLERVEQYF. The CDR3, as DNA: TGTGCCAGCAGCTTAGAAAGGGTCGAGCAGTACTTC.